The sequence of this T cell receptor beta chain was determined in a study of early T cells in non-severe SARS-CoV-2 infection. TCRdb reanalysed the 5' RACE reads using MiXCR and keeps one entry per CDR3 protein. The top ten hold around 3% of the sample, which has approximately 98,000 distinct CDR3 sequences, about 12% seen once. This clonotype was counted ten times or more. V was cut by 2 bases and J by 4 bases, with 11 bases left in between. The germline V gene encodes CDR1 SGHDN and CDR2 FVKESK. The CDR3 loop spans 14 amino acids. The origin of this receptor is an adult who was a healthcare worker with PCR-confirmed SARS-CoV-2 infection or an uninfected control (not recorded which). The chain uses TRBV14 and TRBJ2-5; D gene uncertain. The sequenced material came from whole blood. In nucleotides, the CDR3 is TGTGCCAGCAGCCAATATCTCCGAGGAGAGACCCAGTACTTC. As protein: CASSQYLRGETQYF.